This T cell receptor (beta chain) derives from a study of blood T cell repertoires in COVID-19 (TCRdb year 2020). Background on the whole study: Samples from collaborators originated in the United States, Italy and Spain and spanned both the acute and convalescent phases of COVID-19. The material from the prospective study consisted of cDNA or gDNA derived from T cells, B-cell-depleted T cells, or PBMCs. The dataset comprised deeply sampled blood TCRbeta repertoires from subjects exposed to, actively infected with, or recovered from COVID-19. A freely available public database, intended as a resource for researchers studying the immune response to SARS-CoV-2, is where the repertoires were released. The samples were drawn from two sources: the first 160 participants of the ongoing ImmuneRACE study, and some 1,300 subjects contributed by 6 global collaborators. A de-identified subject ID, COVID-19 status, age in years and sex were almost always included in the sample metadata. Where HLA class I and class II types were available, the types were taken from metadata supplied by the sample provider, not from assay-based typing.

The germline V gene (reference sequence) gives CDR1 as MNHEY and CDR2 as SMNVEV. V is trimmed back by 3 bases and J by 9 bases, and the junction contains 1 base that no gene match accounts for. Reading from cysteine to phenylalanine, the CDR3 counts 14 amino acids. Only the CDR3 DNA stays, 42 bases, in frame from base 1. TCRbeta CDR3 regions were amplified from genomic DNA by means of the immunoSEQ Assay, a bias-controlled multiplex PCR. The authors processed their data as follows. The number of nucleated cells in each sample was estimated by amplification of reference gene primers within the assay. Sequence reads were collapsed and filtered to measure the absolute abundance of every unique TCRbeta CDR3 rearrangement. For each sample, productive Simpson clonality was calculated as the square root of Simpson's diversity index over productive rearrangements. In TCRdb, the immuneACCESS table is reduced to in-frame sequences with V and J assigned. These tables do not hold every clone; where another copy was compared, an unresolved V gene accounts for under half, and the others remain unexplained. That table supplies the V and J calls and clone size; D and trimming were determined from the DNA. The sample includes tens of thousands of clones, with 89% observed a single time. The ten largest clones capture roughly 4.5% of the sample.

For this clone: Its antigen specificity is not known. No much larger clone exists at a distance of one base, and base qualities are not known.

Results the study describes overall, beyond this receptor: How much clinical and demographic metadata was included differed by source and by participant, and the metadata was provided uncurated.

The collaborating institutions used their own protocols to collect whole blood in K2EDTA tubes. For TCRbeta analysis, collaborators shipped samples in one of three forms: frozen whole blood, isolated PBMCs, or DNA extracted from either of those sample types. Material: peripheral blood. Rearrangement joined TRBV27 to TRBJ2-1; 14 middle bases align to TRBD2. The receptor's source is a woman aged 45 to 65 with active COVID-19. The DNA sequence is as follows: TGTGCCAGCAGTTTTGGACTAGCGGGAGGTGAGCAGTTCTTC. Translated, this is CASSFGLAGGEQFF.